This paragraph reports one TCR beta chain. The antigen remains unidentified. A much bigger clone sits one base away, suggesting this may be a read error. This sample is part of a study of human T cells and chemical hapten exposure. Study-wide context: Readings were taken at 6 days from patch tests that had applied 0.01% DPC to the upper back.

The CDR3 is 19 amino acids. Germline CDR1 is SGHTA and CDR2 is FQGNSA. Trimming shortened V by 6 bases and J by 0 bases, and 24 bases separated the two germline ends. The study's findings and limits: Expanded TCRs made up significantly more big CDR3 similarity clusters than controls did. Alopecia in the donors means their immune response may deviate from healthy people's.

Noted time point: pre-sensitization, week 0. Treatment of the sample: therapeutic diphenylcyclopropenone sensitization with weekly scalp DPC. Samples of blood were obtained prior to the application of each patch test. MiXCR, run by TCRdb on the RACE reads, gives a single entry per CDR3 protein. The table includes fewer than 200,000 distinct CDR3 sequences, just under 30% detected once. The sample consisted of whole blood, taken in connection with sensitization to the hapten diphenylcyclopropenone (DPC). The chain uses TRBV7-2 and TRBJ2-1; no clear D gene. The TCR originated in a woman aged 30 to 39 with alopecia areata. Some clones in this sample may be carry-over from other donors' samples. The CDR3 nucleotides are TGTGCCAGCAGTTCCGGCAGCTACAAACCCTCCCGCTCCTACAATGAGCAGTTCTTC. It is translated as CASSSGSYKPSRSYNEQFF.